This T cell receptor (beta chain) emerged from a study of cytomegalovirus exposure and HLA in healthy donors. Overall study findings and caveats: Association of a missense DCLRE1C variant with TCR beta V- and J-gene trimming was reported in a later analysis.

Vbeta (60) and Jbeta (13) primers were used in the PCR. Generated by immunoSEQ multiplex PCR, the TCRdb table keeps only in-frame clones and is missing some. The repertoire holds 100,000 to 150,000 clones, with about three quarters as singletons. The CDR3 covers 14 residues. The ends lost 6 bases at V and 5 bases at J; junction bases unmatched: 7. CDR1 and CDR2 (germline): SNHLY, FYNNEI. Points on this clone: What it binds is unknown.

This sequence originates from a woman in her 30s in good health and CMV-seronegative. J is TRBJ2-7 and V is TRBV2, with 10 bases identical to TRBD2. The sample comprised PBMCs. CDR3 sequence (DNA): TGTGCCAGCAGCGTCGAGCGGGAGGGCCACGAGCAGTACTTC. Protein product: CASSVEREGHEQYF.